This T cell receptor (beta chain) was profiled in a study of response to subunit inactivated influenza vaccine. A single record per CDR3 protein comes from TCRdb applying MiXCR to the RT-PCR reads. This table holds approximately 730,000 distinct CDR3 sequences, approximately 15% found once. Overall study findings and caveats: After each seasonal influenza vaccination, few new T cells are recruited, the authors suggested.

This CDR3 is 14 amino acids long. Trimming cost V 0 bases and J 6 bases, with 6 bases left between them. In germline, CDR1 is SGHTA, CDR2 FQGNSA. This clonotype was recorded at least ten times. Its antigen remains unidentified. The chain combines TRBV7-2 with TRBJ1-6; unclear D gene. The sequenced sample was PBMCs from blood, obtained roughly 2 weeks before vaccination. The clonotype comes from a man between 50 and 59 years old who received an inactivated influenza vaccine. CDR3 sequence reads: CASSLALLNSPLHF. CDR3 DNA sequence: TGTGCCAGCAGCTTAGCCCTTCTTAATTCACCCCTCCACTTT.